Presented here are 17 T cell receptor beta chains from one specimen sequenced in a study of early T cells in non-severe SARS-CoV-2 infection. Using its own MiXCR run on the 5' RACE reads, TCRdb lists one record per CDR3 protein. The sample lists about 70,000 distinct CDR3 sequences; about 11% were seen once. The material sequenced was whole blood. The receptor set was obtained from an adult who was a healthcare worker with PCR-confirmed SARS-CoV-2 infection or an uninfected control (not recorded which).

This clonotype was seen once. The chain joins TRBV2 to TRBJ1-5; D gene ambiguous. Looked up from germline, CDR1 is SNHLY and CDR2 is FYNNEI. V shed 5 bases and J shed 7 bases, with 15 bases lying between them. CDR3 length: 14 amino acids. The CDR3 sequence: CASSSVRGTQPQHF. CDR3 DNA sequence: TGTGCCAGCAGTAGTGTCCGGGGAACCCAGCCCCAGCATTTT.

This clonotype was detected many times. CDR3 sequence reads: CASSEDGVIDQPQHF. CDR3 nucleotides: TGTGCCAGCAGTGAAGATGGGGTGATAGATCAGCCCCAGCATTTT. The rearrangement joins TRBV6-1 to TRBJ1-5; no firm D call. Germline CDR1 is MNHNS and CDR2 is SASEGT. This CDR3 comprises 15 residues. V gave up 1 base and J gave up 5 bases, with 12 bases separating them.

V is TRBV5-1 and J is TRBJ1-2, with a possible D match to TRBD1 (5 bases). The ends were cut back, 5 bases at V and 8 bases at J, with 19 bases in the middle. The germline CDR1 and CDR2 sequences are SGHRS and YFSETQ. The CDR3 is 14 amino acids. CDR3: CASSPTRQPPGYTF. For the CDR3, the DNA is TGCGCCAGCAGTCCTACTAGACAGCCCCCGGGCTACACCTTC.

This clonotype was counted many times. The J gene is TRBJ2-6, the V gene TRBV6-1; TRBD1 aligns across 7 bases. The V gene's germline CDR1 is MNHNS and CDR2 SASEGT. The length of the CDR3 is 14 residues. The V and J ends lost 6 bases and 2 bases, in that order; junction bases with no gene match: 1. The CDR3 region has the DNA TGTGCCAGCAGGACAGGGACTGGGGCCAACGTCCTGACTTTC. Protein product: CASRTGTGANVLTF.

The table lists this clonotype with a few counts. The chain carries TRBV19 and TRBJ2-2, with 11 bases aligning to TRBD2. CDR1 and CDR2 (germline): LNHDA, SQIVND (reference sequence). Losses at the gene ends were 7 bases for V and 2 bases for J; bases not matched to a gene: 3. The CDR3 loop spans 15 amino acids. CDR3 DNA sequence: TGTGCCAGTACTAGCGGGGGGCCAAACACCGGGGAGCTGTTTTTT. Residues: CASTSGGPNTGELFF.

This clonotype was observed many times. The rearrangement uses TRBV6-6 and TRBJ2-7, with D uncertain. There are 14 residues in the CDR3. In germline, CDR1 is MNHNY, CDR2 SVGAGI (reference sequence). V lost 5 bases and J 2 bases, leaving 13 bases between the germline ends. CDR3 DNA: TGTGCCAGCAGTCCCTTAACCAACCCCTACGAGCAGTACTTC. Its protein product is CASSPLTNPYEQYF.

This clonotype appeared a few times. The CDR3 sequence is CASRGGGRLEAFF. The CDR3 region has the DNA TGTGCCAGCAGGGGAGGGGGCAGACTTGAAGCTTTCTTT. V is TRBV12-3 or TRBV12-4 and J is TRBJ1-1; TRBD1 aligns across 7 bases. CDR3 length: 13 residues. V lost 6 bases and J lost 7; bases outside the gene matches: 8.

The genes are TRBV27 and TRBJ2-2; 8 bases fit TRBD1. CDR1 is MNHEY, CDR2 SMNVEV, per germline (reference sequence). There are 18 residues in the CDR3. Germline trimming cut 0 bases from V and 2 bases from J; bases unmatched to any gene: 8. CDR3 DNA: TGTGCCAGCAGTTTATCCATAGGACAGGGCCTAAACACCGGGGAGCTGTTTTTT. This translates into CASSLSIGQGLNTGELFF.

This clonotype was recorded at least ten times. The chain employs TRBV2 and TRBJ2-3; 7 bases are shared with TRBD2. The CDR3 sequence is 14 residues long. Germline V gene lookup returns CDR1 SNHLY and CDR2 FYNNEI. With 6 bases clipped from V and 6 bases from J, the junction kept 9 bases outside the gene matches. The CDR3 bases are TGTGCCAGCAGAGACGGGGGAGGGTTGGATACGCAGTATTTT. It specifies CASRDGGGLDTQYF.

The CDR3 loop reads CASRPGQTYEQYF. CDR3 coding DNA: TGTGCCAGCAGACCAGGACAGACCTACGAGCAGTACTTC. The chain couples TRBV7-9 to TRBJ2-7; D perhaps matches TRBD1 (6 bases). Germline V lookup: CDR1 SEHNR, CDR2 FQNEAQ (reference sequence). The CDR3 runs to 13 residues. Trimming removed 6 bases from V and 2 bases from J, with 11 bases in between.

This clonotype was picked up many times. V usage is TRBV20-1 and J usage is TRBJ2-4, with 7 bases aligning to TRBD2. The junction had 0 bases not matched to a gene; V was cut back by 0 bases and J by 7 bases. The CDR3 length is 12 residues. The germline gives CDR1 DFQATT, CDR2 SNEGSKA (reference sequence). The CDR3, as DNA: TGCAGTGCTAGAGAGGGGGGGAACATTCAGTACTTC. Its translation: CSAREGGNIQYF.

At least ten counts were recorded for this clonotype. The CDR3 reads CASSLAHMKETQYF. The CDR3 region has the DNA TGTGCCAGCAGTTTAGCCCACATGAAAGAGACCCAGTACTTC. The chain carries TRBV12-3 or TRBV12-4 and TRBJ2-5; D is ambiguous. This CDR3 has 14 residues. Trimming shortened V by 0 bases and J by 3 bases, and 8 bases separated the two germline ends.

The chain is built from TRBV6-2 or TRBV6-3 and TRBJ2-7; tentatively, D is TRBD2 (5 bases). Germline CDR1 and CDR2: MNHEY and SVGEGT. CDR3 size: 13 residues. The V end was cut by 4 bases, the J end by 7 bases, with 14 bases between. In DNA form, the CDR3 reads TGTGCCAGCAGTTCTACCACAACGGGAGAGCAGTACTTC. Protein product: CASSSTTTGEQYF.

This clonotype was seen a few times. J is TRBJ1-6 and V is TRBV5-5; no reliable D call. The CDR3 consists of 14 residues. CDR1 SGHKS and CDR2 YYEKEE come from the germline V gene (reference sequence). Trimming left V 4 bases short and J 5 bases short, with 10 bases between. CDR3 sequence reads: CASSRRENNSPLHF. The CDR3 nucleotides are TGTGCCAGCAGCAGAAGGGAAAATAATTCACCCCTCCACTTT.

The sample holds many counts of this clonotype. The chain is built from TRBV20-1 and TRBJ2-3; 7 nucleotides line up with TRBD1. The CDR3 contains 15 residues. Germline V gives CDR1 DFQATT, CDR2 SNEGSKA (reference sequence). V shed 0 bases, J shed 4 bases, and the junction held 7 bases outside the gene matches. The CDR3, as DNA: TGCAGTGCTAGAGATAGCGACAGGGCGGCAGATACGCAGTATTTT. Its translation: CSARDSDRAADTQYF.

The table lists this clonotype with many counts. CDR3 amino acids: CASSRATEAFF. For the CDR3, the DNA is TGTGCCAGCAGCCGCGCAACTGAAGCTTTCTTT. V usage is TRBV3-1 and J usage is TRBJ1-1; D ambiguous. Trimming shortened V by 4 bases and J by 5 bases, and 5 bases separated the two germline ends. Germline values: CDR1 LGHDT, CDR2 YNNKEL (reference sequence). CDR3 length: 11 amino acids.

This clonotype was counted at least ten times. The genes are TRBV2 and TRBJ2-3; the D gene is possibly TRBD1 (5 bases). There are 15 residues in the CDR3. Between the trimmed V and J ends, which lost 2 bases and 4 bases, there was a span of 13 bases. CDR1 is SNHLY and CDR2 is FYNNEI in the germline V gene. CDR3 in DNA: TGTGCCAGCAGTGAACGTACAGGTTTATCAGATACGCAGTATTTT. This gives the protein CASSERTGLSDTQYF.